Following are 4 T cell receptor beta chains from one sample sequenced in a study of blood T cell repertoires in COVID-19. Data came from immunoSEQ multiplex PCR; TCRdb stores just in-frame clones and leaves some out. The table includes approximately 200,000 clones, just under 85% detected once. Specimen: peripheral blood. The receptors come from a human donor with acute or convalescent COVID-19. The donor label of this sample is uncertain.

This chain's CDR3 is CASSQGLAGGYEQYF. The CDR3, as DNA: TGTGCCAGCAGCCAAGGACTAGCGGGGGGATACGAGCAGTACTTC. The J gene is TRBJ2-7, the V gene TRBV14; 13 nucleotides align to TRBD2. J was trimmed by 4 bases and V by 1 base; bases with no gene match: 1. The CDR3 contains 15 residues. The V gene's germline CDR1 is SGHDN and CDR2 FVKESK.

CDR3 amino acids: CASSRLAGGYEQYF. Here the CDR3 DNA reads TGTGCCAGCAGCCGCCTAGCGGGTGGCTACGAGCAGTACTTC. The chain couples TRBV5-8 to TRBJ2-7; 8 bases align to TRBD2. V lost 4 bases and J lost 3; bases outside the gene matches: 6. This CDR3 has 14 amino acids. Per germline, CDR1 SGHTS and CDR2 YDEGEE.

The chain joins TRBV27 to TRBJ1-2; D is possibly TRBD1 (5 bases). The germline V gene encodes CDR1 MNHEY and CDR2 SMNVEV (reference sequence). V lost 5 bases and J lost 4, with 11 bases in between. The CDR3 runs 13 residues. The CDR3 sequence: CASSPTGRYGYTF. Written as DNA, the CDR3 is TGTGCCAGCAGTCCAACAGGCCGCTATGGCTACACCTTC.

The rearrangement joins TRBV7-2 to TRBJ2-3, with TRBD2 matching 8 bases. Per the germline V gene, CDR1 is SGHTA and CDR2 is FQGNSA. CDR3 size: 16 residues. V trimming: 3 bases; J trimming: 1 base; junction bases outside the gene matches: 6. CDR3 sequence: CASSFQPGGGTDTQYF. The CDR3 coding sequence is TGTGCCAGCAGCTTTCAACCGGGAGGGGGCACAGATACGCAGTATTTT.